The present T cell receptor (beta chain) was sequenced within a study of T cells in Graves' hyperthyroidism and ophthalmopathy. Concerning this clonotype: The antigen remains undetermined.

Graves' hyperthyroidism was deemed stable absent ophthalmopathy progression within 18 months. Those with hyperthyroidism were 18 to 65 years old, newly diagnosed, and ill for under 2 months. A patient was excluded if there was uncontrolled infection, other autoimmune disease, pregnancy or lactation. The V gene lost 2 bases and the J gene lost 7 bases, with 11 bases spanning the gap. This CDR3 spans 13 amino acids. CDR1 MNHEY and CDR2 SVGAGI come from the germline V gene. TCR beta CDR3 regions were amplified from RNA. The HTBI set primed first-round TCR CDR3 RT-PCR. In TCRdb, the multiplex PCR reads were re-called with MiXCR into one record per CDR3 protein. Among about 360,000 distinct CDR3 sequences, roughly 13% were seen once, and the ten largest hold 9.2%. General study points: Ophthalmopathy was told apart from stable hyperthyroidism by a 13 V-J model.

This chain uses TRBV6-5 with TRBJ1-2, with no clear D. Sequenced sample: blood. This TCR was recovered from a woman under 30 with Graves' hyperthyroidism. CDR3 sequence (DNA): TGTGCCAGCAGTTACACGGGGAGTGGTGGCTACACCTTC. Translated, it gives CASSYTGSGGYTF.